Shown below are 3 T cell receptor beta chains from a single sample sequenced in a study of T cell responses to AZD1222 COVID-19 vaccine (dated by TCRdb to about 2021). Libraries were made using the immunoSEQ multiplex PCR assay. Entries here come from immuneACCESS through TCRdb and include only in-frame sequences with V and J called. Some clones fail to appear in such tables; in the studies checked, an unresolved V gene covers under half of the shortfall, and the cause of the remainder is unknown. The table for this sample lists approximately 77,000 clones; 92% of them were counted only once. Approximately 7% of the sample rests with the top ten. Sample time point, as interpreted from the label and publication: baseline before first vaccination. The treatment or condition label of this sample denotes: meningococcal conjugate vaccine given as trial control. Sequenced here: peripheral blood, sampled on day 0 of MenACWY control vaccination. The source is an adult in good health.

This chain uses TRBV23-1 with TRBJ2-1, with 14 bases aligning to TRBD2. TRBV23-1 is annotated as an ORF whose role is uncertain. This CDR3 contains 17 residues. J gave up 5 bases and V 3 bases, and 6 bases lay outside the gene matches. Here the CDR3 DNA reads TGCGCCAGCAGTCAGTTGGGACTAGCGGGAGAGAACAATGAGCAGTTCTTC. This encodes CASSQLGLAGENNEQFF.

CDR3 coding DNA: TGTGCCTGGCGGGACAGGTTCTACGAGCAGTACTTC. Protein: CAWRDRFYEQYF. The chain is built from TRBV30 and TRBJ2-7; 8 bases are a match to TRBD1. The V gene's germline CDR1 is GTSNPN and CDR2 SVGIG (reference sequence). V lost 5 bases, J lost 3 bases, and 3 bases stayed unmatched. The CDR3 runs 12 residues.

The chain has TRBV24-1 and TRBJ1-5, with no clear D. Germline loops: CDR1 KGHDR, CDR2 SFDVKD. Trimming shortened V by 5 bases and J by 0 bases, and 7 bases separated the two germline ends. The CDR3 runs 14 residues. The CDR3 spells CATSAGVSNQPQHF. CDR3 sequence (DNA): TGTGCCACCAGTGCTGGGGTTAGCAATCAGCCCCAGCATTTT.